Listed below are T cell receptor beta chains from one sample, sequenced in a study of cytotoxic CD8 clonotypes in ibrutinib-treated CLL. The repertoire was sequenced with immunoSEQ multiplex PCR; TCRdb's copy has only in-frame clones and lacks some. The sample holds some 290,000 clones, roughly 79% seen once. This sample comprised PBMCs, obtained before ibrutinib treatment. The receptors originated from a human donor with chronic lymphocytic leukemia. Both conserved end residues are part of each CDR3. A D gene is named only where the DNA matches it firmly. Only some rows state a clone size, as once, few, many or a class for expanded clones.

v_gene	abundance	j_gene	d_gene	CDR3aa	CDR3nt
TRBV7-9	-	TRBJ2-3	TRBD1	CASSRDSSDTQYF	TGTGCCAGCAGCCGGGACAGTTCAGATACGCAGTATTTT
TRBV9	-	TRBJ2-2	TRBD2	CASSVRLAERELAGELFF	TGTGCCAGCAGCGTCCGTCTAGCCGAGCGGGAGTTGGCCGGGGAGCTGTTTTTT
TRBV11-3	-	TRBJ2-1	-	CASSSTQGPGDNEQFF	TGTGCCAGCAGCTCCACTCAAGGCCCCGGAGACAATGAGCAGTTCTTC
TRBV2	-	TRBJ2-3	-	CASSEVVYTDTQYF	TGTGCCAGCAGTGAAGTGGTATACACAGATACGCAGTATTTT
TRBV11-2	-	TRBJ2-7	-	CASRTGGRELSYEQYF	TGTGCCAGCAGAACCGGGGGGCGGGAGCTCTCCTACGAGCAGTACTTC
TRBV4-3	few	TRBJ2-7	-	CASSQGLAEAYEQYF	TGCGCCAGCAGCCAAGGTCTAGCAGAGGCCTACGAGCAGTACTTC
TRBV7-2	few	TRBJ1-5	-	CASSLHNNRAPQPQHF	TGTGCCAGCAGTTTACACAATAACAGGGCACCGCAGCCCCAGCATTTT
TRBV18	-	TRBJ2-5	-	CASSLLDARTQETQYF	TGTGCCAGCTCACTCCTGGACGCCAGGACGCAAGAGACCCAGTACTTC
TRBV7-2	-	TRBJ1-2	-	CASSLVAGDGYTF	TGTGCCAGCAGCTTAGTGGCCGGGGATGGCTACACCTTC
TRBV7-2	-	TRBJ2-7	-	CASSLSSTLSYEQYF	TGTGCCAGCAGCTTATCCAGCACCCTCTCCTACGAGCAGTACTTC
TRBV10-3	-	TRBJ2-1	-	CAISDLVLEQFF	TGTGCCATCAGTGATTTAGTTCTTGAGCAGTTCTTC
TRBV28	-	TRBJ2-1	TRBD2	CASRGLAGVNEQFF	TGTGCCAGCAGAGGACTAGCGGGAGTAAATGAGCAGTTCTTC
TRBV7-2	once	TRBJ1-2	-	CASSLEWGLGGYTF	TGTGCCAGCAGCTTAGAATGGGGATTAGGTGGCTACACCTTC
TRBV10-3	-	TRBJ1-2	-	CAISEFGDNYGYTF	TGTGCCATCAGTGAGTTTGGGGATAACTATGGCTACACCTTC
TRBV19	-	TRBJ1-1	-	CASSPNTEAFF	TGTGCCAGTAGCCCGAACACTGAAGCTTTCTTT
TRBV9	-	TRBJ2-1	-	CASSVEASSYNEQFF	TGTGCCAGCAGCGTAGAGGCCAGCTCCTACAATGAGCAGTTCTTC
TRBV6-5	once	TRBJ2-5	-	CASSYLQETQYF	TGTGCCAGCAGTTACCTACAAGAGACCCAGTACTTC
TRBV6-5	-	TRBJ2-1	-	CASSYGTYNEQFF	TGTGCCAGCAGTTACGGGACATACAATGAGCAGTTCTTC
TRBV6-5	-	TRBJ1-1	-	CASTSLSDTEAFF	TGTGCCAGCACCTCCTTGTCGGACACTGAAGCTTTCTTT
TRBV29-1	-	TRBJ2-1	-	CSVASGTSGVSRFF	-
TRBV28	-	TRBJ2-2	-	CASSPLLGALTGELFF	TGTGCCAGCAGTCCCCTCTTGGGGGCGTTGACCGGGGAGCTGTTTTTT
TRBV28	once	TRBJ2-1	-	CASSLPRNEQFF	TGTGCCAGCAGTTTACCCCGCAATGAGCAGTTCTTC
TRBV5-6	-	TRBJ2-5	-	CASSLAASARDGQETQYF	TGTGCCAGCAGCTTGGCGGCCTCCGCAAGGGACGGACAAGAGACCCAGTACTTC
TRBV5-1	-	TRBJ2-3	TRBD2	CASRREWGTDTQYF	TGCGCCAGCAGGCGGGAGTGGGGCACAGATACGCAGTATTTT
TRBV18	-	TRBJ2-5	TRBD1	CASSPRDREETQYF	TGTGCCAGCTCACCAAGGGACAGGGAAGAGACCCAGTACTTC
TRBV27	-	TRBJ1-2	-	CASSLVEGGGYTF	TGTGCCAGCAGTTTAGTTGAGGGTGGCGGCTACACCTTC
TRBV4-3	few	TRBJ2-7	-	CASSQEARAYEQYF	TGCGCCAGCAGCCAAGAAGCCAGAGCCTACGAGCAGTACTTC
TRBV28	once	TRBJ2-1	-	CASSSVGGIRNEQFF	TGTGCCAGCAGTTCGGTGGGGGGAATTAGGAATGAGCAGTTCTTC
TRBV7-3	-	TRBJ2-1	-	CASSLRAGNYNEQFF	TGTGCCAGCAGCTTAAGAGCCGGGAACTACAATGAGCAGTTCTTC
TRBV5-5	once	TRBJ1-2	-	CASSLQPHNRVGDYGYTF	TGTGCCAGCAGCCTACAACCGCACAACAGGGTCGGGGACTATGGCTACACCTTC
TRBV27	-	TRBJ1-5	-	CASSRGTLNQPQHF	TGTGCCAGCAGTCGCGGGACACTCAATCAGCCCCAGCATTTT
TRBV25-1	-	TRBJ2-3	TRBD1	CASGGTGGTDTQYF	TGTGCCAGCGGCGGGACAGGGGGCACAGATACGCAGTATTTT
TRBV5-4	few	TRBJ2-7	-	CASSLESSVEQYF	TGTGCCAGCAGCTTGGAGTCTAGCGTTGAGCAGTACTTC
TRBV6-6	-	TRBJ2-2	-	CASSQPSGQSPGELFF	TGTGCCAGCAGCCAGCCATCCGGGCAGAGTCCCGGGGAGCTGTTTTTT
TRBV7-9	-	TRBJ2-5	-	CASSLRRTQETQYF	TGTGCCAGCAGCTTACGCAGGACGCAAGAGACCCAGTACTTC
TRBV5-4	-	TRBJ1-2	TRBD1	CASSFSGTASYGYTF	TGTGCCAGCAGCTTCTCCGGGACAGCCAGCTATGGCTACACCTTC
TRBV5-6	once	TRBJ1-5	-	CASSLGQPAGPQHF	TGTGCCAGCAGCCTAGGACAGCCCGCAGGGCCCCAGCATTTT
TRBV5-6	-	TRBJ2-6	-	CASSLMGFGANVLTF	TGTGCCAGCAGCTTGATGGGCTTTGGGGCCAACGTCCTGACTTTC
TRBV19	-	TRBJ2-3	TRBD2	CASQSGRPTDTQYF	TGTGCCAGTCAAAGCGGGAGGCCCACAGATACGCAGTATTTT
TRBV19	-	TRBJ1-2	TRBD1	CASSIVVGQGYGYTF	TGTGCCAGTAGTATCGTCGTGGGACAGGGCTATGGCTACACCTTC
TRBV10-1	few	TRBJ1-5	TRBD1	CASNQDRTDSNQPQHF	TGCGCCAGCAACCAGGACAGGACAGATAGCAATCAGCCCCAGCATTTT
TRBV18	once	TRBJ2-7	TRBD2	CASSPVTGLAGAANEQYF	TGTGCCAGCTCACCCGTAACTGGACTAGCGGGAGCAGCTAACGAGCAGTACTTC
TRBV5-3	-	TRBJ2-2	TRBD1	CARSSDRAPWTGELFF	TGTGCCAGAAGCTCAGACAGGGCTCCGTGGACCGGGGAGCTGTTTTTT
TRBV7-6	-	TRBJ2-7	-	CASSLPAGQGEQYF	TGTGCCAGCAGCTTACCCGCGGGACAAGGCGAGCAGTACTTC
TRBV15	-	TRBJ2-7	-	CATSRDHGPYEQYF	TGTGCCACCAGTCGGGACCACGGACCCTACGAGCAGTACTTC
TRBV28	-	TRBJ2-7	-	CASSRALESPYEQYF	TGTGCCAGCAGTAGGGCCCTCGAGTCCCCGTACGAGCAGTACTTC
TRBV30	few	TRBJ2-3	-	CAWSVGDTQYF	TGTGCCTGGAGTGTAGGCGATACGCAGTATTTT
TRBV4-2	-	TRBJ2-1	TRBD2	CASSLGTSWDNEQFF	TGTGCCAGCAGCCTAGGGACTAGTTGGGACAATGAGCAGTTCTTC
TRBV27	-	TRBJ2-2	TRBD2	CASRVVGLGSTGELFF	TGTGCCAGCAGGGTTGTGGGACTAGGATCTACCGGGGAGCTGTTTTTT
TRBV20-1	-	TRBJ2-3	-	CSVRSTDTQYF	TGCAGTGTGCGGAGCACAGATACGCAGTATTTT